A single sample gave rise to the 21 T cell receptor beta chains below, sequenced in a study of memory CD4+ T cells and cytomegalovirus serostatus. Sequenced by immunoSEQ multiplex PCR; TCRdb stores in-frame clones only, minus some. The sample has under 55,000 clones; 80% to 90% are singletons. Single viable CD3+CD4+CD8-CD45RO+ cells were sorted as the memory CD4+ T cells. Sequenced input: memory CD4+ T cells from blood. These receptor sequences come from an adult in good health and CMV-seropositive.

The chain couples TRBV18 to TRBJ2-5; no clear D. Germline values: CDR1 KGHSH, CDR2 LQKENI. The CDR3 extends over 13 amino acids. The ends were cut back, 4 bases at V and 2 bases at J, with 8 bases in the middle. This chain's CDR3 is CASSQTRQETQYF. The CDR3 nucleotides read TGTGCCAGCTCACAGACAAGGCAAGAGACCCAGTACTTC.

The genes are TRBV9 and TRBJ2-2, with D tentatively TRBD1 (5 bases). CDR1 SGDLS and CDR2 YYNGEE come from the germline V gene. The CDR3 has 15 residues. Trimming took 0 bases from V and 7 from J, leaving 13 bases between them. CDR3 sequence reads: CASSVGSQADGELFF. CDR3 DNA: TGTGCCAGCAGCGTAGGTTCACAGGCCGACGGGGAGCTGTTTTTT.

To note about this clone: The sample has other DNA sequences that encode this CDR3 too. The CDR3 spells CASSRTSGAYEQYF. The DNA for the CDR3 is TGCGCCAGCAGCCGGACTAGCGGGGCCTACGAGCAGTACTTC. The chain recombines TRBV5-1 with TRBJ2-7; TRBD2 agrees at 12 bases. V lost 4 bases, J lost 2 bases, and 1 base stayed unmatched. Germline V CDR1 and CDR2: SGHRS, YFSETQ. The CDR3 runs to 14 residues.

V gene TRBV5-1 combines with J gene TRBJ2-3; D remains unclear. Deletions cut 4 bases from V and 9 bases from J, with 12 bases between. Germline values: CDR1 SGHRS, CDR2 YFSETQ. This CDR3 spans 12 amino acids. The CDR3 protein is CASSLDSLTQYF. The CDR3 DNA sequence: TGCGCCAGCAGCCTGGATTCTCTAACGCAGTATTTT.

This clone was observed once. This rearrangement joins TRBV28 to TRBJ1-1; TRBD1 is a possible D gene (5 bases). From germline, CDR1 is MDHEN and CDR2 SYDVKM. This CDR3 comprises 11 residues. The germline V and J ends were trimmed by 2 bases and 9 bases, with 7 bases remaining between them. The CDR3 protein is CASSLGGKAFF. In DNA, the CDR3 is TGTGCCAGCAGTTTAGGGGGGAAAGCTTTCTTT.

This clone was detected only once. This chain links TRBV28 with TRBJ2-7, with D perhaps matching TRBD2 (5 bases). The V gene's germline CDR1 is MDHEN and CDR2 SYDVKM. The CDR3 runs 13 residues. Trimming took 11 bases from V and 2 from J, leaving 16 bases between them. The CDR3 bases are TGTGCCGCCACGAGGGCCGGTCCCTACGAGCAGTACTTC. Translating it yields CAATRAGPYEQYF.

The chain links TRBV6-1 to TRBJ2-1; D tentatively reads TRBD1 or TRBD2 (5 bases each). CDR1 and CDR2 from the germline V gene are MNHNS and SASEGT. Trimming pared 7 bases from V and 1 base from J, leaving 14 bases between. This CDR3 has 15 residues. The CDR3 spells CASKMGDRSYNEQFF. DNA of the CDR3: TGTGCCAGCAAGATGGGGGACCGTTCCTACAATGAGCAGTTCTTC.

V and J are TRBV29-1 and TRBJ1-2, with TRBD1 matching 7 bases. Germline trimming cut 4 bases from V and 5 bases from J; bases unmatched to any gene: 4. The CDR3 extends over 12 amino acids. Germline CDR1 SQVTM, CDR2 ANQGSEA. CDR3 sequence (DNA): TGCAGCGTTGGGGACAGCTCATATGGCTACACCTTC. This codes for CSVGDSSYGYTF.

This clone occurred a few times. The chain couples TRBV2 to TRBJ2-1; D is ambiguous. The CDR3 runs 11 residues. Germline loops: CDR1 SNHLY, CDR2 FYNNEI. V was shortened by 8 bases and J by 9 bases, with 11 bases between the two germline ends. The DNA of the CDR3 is TGTGCCAGCCGCCCCGAAGCTGAGCAGTTCTTC. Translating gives CASRPEAEQFF.

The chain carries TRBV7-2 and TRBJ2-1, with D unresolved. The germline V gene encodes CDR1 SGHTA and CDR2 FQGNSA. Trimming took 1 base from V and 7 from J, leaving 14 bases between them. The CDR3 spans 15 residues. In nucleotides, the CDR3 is TGTGCCAGCAGCTTAGGTGGCACCGGCGTTAATGAGCAGTTCTTC. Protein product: CASSLGGTGVNEQFF.

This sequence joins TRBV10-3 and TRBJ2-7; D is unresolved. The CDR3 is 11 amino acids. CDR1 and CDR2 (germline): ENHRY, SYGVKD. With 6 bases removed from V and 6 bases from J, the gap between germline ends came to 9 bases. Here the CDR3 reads CAIRGSGEQYF. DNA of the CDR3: TGTGCCATCAGGGGGTCCGGCGAGCAGTACTTC.

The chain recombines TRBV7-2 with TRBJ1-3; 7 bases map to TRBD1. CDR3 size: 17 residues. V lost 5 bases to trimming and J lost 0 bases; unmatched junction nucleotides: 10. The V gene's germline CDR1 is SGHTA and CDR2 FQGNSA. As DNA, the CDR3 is TGTGCCAGCAGCCTACAAGGAGGACAGGCCTCTGGAAACACCATATATTTT. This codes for CASSLQGGQASGNTIYF.

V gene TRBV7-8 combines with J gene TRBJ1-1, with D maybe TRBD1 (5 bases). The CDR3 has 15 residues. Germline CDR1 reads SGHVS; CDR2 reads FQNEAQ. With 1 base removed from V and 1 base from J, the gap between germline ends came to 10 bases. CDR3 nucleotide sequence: TGTGCCAGCAGCTTAGAAGGACAAGCGAACACTGAAGCTTTCTTT. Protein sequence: CASSLEGQANTEAFF.

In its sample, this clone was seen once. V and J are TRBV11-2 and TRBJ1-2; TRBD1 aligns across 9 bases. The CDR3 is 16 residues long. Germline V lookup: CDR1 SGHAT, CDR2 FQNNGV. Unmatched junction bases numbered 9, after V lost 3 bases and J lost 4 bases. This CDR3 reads CASSFGDRQGVYGYTF. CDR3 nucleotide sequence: TGTGCCAGCAGCTTCGGTGACCGACAGGGGGTCTATGGCTACACCTTC. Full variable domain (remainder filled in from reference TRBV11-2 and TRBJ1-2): EAGVAQSPRYKIIEKRQSVAFWCNPISGHATLYWYQQILGQGPKLLIQFQNNGVVDDSQLPKDRFSAERLKGVDSTLKIQPAKLEDSAVYLCASSFGDRQGVYGYTFGSGTRLTVV.

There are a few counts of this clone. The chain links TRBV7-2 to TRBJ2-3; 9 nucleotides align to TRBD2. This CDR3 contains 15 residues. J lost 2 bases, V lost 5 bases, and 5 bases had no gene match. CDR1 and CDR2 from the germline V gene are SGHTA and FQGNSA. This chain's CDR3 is CASSALAGHTDTQYF. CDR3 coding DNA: TGTGCCAGCAGCGCTCTAGCGGGGCACACAGATACGCAGTATTTT.

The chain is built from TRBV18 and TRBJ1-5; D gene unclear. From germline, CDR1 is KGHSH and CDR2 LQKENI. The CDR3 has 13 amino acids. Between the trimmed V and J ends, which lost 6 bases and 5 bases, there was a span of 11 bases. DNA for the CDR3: TGTGCCAGCTCCCAACTCAGAGATCAGCCCCAGCATTTT. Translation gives CASSQLRDQPQHF.

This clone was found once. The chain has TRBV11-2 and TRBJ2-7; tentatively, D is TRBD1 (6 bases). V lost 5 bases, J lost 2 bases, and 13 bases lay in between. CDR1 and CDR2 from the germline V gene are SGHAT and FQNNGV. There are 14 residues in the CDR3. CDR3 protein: CASSQWAGAYEQYF. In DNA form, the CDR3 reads TGTGCCAGCAGCCAATGGGCAGGGGCCTACGAGCAGTACTTC.

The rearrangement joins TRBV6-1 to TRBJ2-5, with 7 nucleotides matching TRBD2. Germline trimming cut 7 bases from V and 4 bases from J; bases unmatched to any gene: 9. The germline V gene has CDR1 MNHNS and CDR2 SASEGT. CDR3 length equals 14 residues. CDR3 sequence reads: CASIGGGPGETQYF. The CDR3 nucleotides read TGTGCCAGCATCGGGGGAGGGCCGGGAGAGACCCAGTACTTC.

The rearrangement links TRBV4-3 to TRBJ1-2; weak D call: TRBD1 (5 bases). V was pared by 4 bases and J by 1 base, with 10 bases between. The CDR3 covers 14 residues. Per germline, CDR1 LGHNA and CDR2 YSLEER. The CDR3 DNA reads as TGCGCCAGCAGCCCCGACAGATTTAACTATGGCTACACCTTC. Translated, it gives CASSPDRFNYGYTF.

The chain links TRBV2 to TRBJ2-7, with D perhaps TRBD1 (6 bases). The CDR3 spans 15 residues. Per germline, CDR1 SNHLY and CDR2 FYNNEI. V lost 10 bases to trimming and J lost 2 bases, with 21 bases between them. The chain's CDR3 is CATIGVSGVPYEQYF. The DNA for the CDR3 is TGTGCCACCATAGGGGTATCAGGGGTCCCCTACGAGCAGTACTTC.

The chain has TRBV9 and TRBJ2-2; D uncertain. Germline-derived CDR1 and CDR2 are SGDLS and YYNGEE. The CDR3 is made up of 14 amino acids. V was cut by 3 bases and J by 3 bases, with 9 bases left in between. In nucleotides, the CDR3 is TGTGCCAGCAGCGGTCCTTGGGACACCGGGGAGCTGTTTTTT. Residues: CASSGPWDTGELFF.